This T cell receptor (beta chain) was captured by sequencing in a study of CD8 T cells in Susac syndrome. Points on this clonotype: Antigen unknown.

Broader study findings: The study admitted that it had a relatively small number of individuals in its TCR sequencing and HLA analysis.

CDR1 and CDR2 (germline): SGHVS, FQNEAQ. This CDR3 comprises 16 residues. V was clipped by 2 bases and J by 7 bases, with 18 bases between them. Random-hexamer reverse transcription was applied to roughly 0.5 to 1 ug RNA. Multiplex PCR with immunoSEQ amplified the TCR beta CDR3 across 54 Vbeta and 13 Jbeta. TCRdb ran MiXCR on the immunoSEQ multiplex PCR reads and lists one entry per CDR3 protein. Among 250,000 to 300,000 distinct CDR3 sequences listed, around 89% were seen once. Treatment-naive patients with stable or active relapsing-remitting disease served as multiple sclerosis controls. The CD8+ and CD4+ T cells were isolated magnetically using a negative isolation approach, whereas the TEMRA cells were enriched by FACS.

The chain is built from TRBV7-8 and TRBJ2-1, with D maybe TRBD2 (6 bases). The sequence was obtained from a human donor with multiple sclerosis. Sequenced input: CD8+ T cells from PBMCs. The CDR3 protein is CASSLSRGFGGNEQFF. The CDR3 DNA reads TGTGCCAGCAGCTTATCCCGGGGATTCGGGGGAAATGAGCAGTTCTTC.